This TCR beta chain appears in the sequencing data of a study of OX40 agonist ivuxolimab in advanced cancers. Overall study context: Subjects had a mean age of about 57 years, with a range of roughly 20 to 79; less than 90% were male.

Study results and limitations: Dose levels from 0.1 to 3.0 mg/kg saw CD4+ and CD8+ blood T cells expand clonally by week 6.

The CDR3 totals 14 residues. V was trimmed by 5 bases and J by 4 bases, leaving 14 bases between them. Germline assignment: CDR1 LNHDA and CDR2 SQIVND (reference sequence). Data came from immunoSEQ multiplex PCR; TCRdb stores just in-frame clones and leaves some out. The repertoire holds around 15,000 clones, with roughly 79% as singletons. Worth noting for this clone: Its antigen is currently unknown.

The sample was CD4+ or CD8+ T cells sorted from blood, taken in a trial of the OX40 agonist ivuxolimab. The rearrangement joins TRBV19 to TRBJ1-2; no clear D gene. This sequence originates from an adult with an advanced solid tumor such as melanoma, head and neck, liver or kidney cancer. This CDR3 reads CASSPFGSPYGYTF. The CDR3 DNA sequence: TGTGCCAGTAGTCCTTTTGGGAGTCCCTATGGCTACACCTTC.